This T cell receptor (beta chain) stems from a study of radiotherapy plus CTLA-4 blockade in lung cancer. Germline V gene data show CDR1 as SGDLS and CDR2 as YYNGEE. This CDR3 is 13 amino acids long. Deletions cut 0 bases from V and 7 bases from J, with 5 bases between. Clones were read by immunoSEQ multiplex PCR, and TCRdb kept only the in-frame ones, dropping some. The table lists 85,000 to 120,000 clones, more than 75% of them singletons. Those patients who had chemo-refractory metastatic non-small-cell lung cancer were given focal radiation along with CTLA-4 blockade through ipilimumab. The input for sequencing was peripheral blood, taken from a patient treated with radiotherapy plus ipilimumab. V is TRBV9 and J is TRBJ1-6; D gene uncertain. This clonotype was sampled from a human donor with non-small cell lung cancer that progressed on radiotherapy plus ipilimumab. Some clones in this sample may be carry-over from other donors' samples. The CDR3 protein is CASSVGTNSPLHF. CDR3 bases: TGTGCCAGCAGCGTAGGGACGAATTCACCCCTCCACTTT.